The subject of this entry is one T cell receptor beta chain. This sample was included in a study of blood T cell repertoires in COVID-19. The CDR3 contains 16 residues. Here immunoSEQ multiplex PCR was the method, and the copy in TCRdb shows in-frame clones only, minus some. The sample holds some 83,000 clones, about 87% seen once. The chain recombines TRBV23-1 with TRBJ2-5, with 9 bases fitting TRBD1. The J call may not be correct, given that the DNA end is closer to TRBJ2-7. TRBV23-1 is an open reading frame, and its role is uncertain. This TCR was sampled from a man between 60 and 75 years old with acute or convalescent COVID-19. Sequencing was done on a sample of peripheral blood. The CDR3 sequence is CASSLRSLDRGYEQYF. The DNA of the CDR3 is TGCGCCAGCAGCCTCCGATCCTTGGACAGGGGCTACGAGCAGTACTTC.